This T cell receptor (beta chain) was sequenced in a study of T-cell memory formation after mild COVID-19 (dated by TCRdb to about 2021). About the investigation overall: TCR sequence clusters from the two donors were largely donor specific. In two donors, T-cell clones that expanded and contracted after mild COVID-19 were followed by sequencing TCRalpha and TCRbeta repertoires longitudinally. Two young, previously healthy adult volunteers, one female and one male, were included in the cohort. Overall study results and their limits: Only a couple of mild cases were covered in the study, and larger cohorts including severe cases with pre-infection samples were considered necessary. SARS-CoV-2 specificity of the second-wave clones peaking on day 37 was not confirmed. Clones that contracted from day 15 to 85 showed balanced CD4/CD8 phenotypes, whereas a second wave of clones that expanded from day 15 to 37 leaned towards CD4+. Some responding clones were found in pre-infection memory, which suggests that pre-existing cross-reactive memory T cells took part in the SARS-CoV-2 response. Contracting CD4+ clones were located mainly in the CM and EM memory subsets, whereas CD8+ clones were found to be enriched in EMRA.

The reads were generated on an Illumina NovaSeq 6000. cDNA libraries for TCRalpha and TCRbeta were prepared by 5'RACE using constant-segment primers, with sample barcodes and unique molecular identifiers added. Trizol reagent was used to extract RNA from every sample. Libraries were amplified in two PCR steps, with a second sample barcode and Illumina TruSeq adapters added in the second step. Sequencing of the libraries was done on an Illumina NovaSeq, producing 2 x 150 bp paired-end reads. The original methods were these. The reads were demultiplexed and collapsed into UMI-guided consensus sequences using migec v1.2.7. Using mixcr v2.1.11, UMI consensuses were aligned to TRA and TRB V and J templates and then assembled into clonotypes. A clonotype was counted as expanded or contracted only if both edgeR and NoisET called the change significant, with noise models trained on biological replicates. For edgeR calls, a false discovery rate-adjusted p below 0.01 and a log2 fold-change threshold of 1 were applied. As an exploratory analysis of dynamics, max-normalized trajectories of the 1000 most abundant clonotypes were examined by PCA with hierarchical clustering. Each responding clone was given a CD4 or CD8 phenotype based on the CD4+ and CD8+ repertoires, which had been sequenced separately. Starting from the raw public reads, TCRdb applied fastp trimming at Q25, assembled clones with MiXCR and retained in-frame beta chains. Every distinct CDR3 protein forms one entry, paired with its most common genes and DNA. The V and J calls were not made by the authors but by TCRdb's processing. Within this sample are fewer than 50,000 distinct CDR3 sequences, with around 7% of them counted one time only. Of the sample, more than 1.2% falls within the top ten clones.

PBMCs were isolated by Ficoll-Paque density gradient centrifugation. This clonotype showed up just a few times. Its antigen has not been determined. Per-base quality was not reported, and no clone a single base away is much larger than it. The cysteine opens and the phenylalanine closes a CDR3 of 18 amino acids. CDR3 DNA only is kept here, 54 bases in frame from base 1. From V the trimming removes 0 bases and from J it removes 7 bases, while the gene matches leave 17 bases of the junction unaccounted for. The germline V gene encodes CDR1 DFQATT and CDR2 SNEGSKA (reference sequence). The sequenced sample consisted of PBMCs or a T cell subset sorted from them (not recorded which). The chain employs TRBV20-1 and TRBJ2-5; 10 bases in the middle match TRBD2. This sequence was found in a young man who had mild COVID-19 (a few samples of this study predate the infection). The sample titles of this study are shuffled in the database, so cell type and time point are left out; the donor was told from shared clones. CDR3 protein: CSARDRASGGPGGWTQYF. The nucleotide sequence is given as TGCAGTGCTAGAGATAGGGCTAGCGGGGGCCCGGGCGGGTGGACCCAGTACTTC.